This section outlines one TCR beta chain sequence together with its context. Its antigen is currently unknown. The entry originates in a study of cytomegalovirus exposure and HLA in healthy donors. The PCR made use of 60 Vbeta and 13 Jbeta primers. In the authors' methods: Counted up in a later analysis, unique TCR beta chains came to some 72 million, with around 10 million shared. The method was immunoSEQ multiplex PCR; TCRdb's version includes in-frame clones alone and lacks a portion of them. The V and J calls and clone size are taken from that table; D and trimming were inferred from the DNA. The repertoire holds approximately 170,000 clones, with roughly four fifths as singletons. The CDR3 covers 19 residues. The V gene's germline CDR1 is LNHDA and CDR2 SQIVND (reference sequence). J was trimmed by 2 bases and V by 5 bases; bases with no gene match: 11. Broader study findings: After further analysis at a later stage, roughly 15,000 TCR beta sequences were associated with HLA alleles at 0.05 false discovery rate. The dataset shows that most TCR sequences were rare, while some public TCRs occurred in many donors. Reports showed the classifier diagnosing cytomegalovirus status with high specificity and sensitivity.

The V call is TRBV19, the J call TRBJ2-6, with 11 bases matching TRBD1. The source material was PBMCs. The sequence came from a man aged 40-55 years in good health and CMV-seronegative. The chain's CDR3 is CASSPVPGQGEAGANVLTF. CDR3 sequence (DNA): TGTGCCAGTAGTCCTGTACCGGGACAGGGGGAAGCTGGGGCCAACGTCCTGACTTTC. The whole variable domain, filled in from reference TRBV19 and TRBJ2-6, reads DGGITQSPKYLFRKEGQNVTLSCEQNLNHDAMYWYRQDPGQGLRLIYYSQIVNDFQKGDIAEGYSVSREKKESFPLTVTSAQKNPTAFYLCASSPVPGQGEAGANVLTFGAGSRLTVL.